What follows are 18 T cell receptor beta chains derived from one specimen sequenced in a study of control samples from healthy donors and cancer patients. The method was immunoSEQ multiplex PCR; TCRdb's version includes in-frame clones alone and lacks a portion of them. Among approximately 100,000 clones, around nine tenths were seen once, and the ten largest hold approximately 3%. The sequenced material came from blood. Receptor source: a human donor in good health. The donor label of this sample is uncertain.

The J gene is TRBJ1-2, the V gene TRBV30; D is possibly TRBD1 (5 bases). The CDR3 spans 11 residues. V shed 7 bases and J shed 2 bases, with 8 bases lying between them. CDR1 is GTSNPN and CDR2 is SVGIG in the germline V gene (reference sequence). CDR3 coding DNA: TGTGCCTCACAGGAAAACTATGGCTACACCTTC. Translating it yields CASQENYGYTF.

The rearrangement joins TRBV5-1 to TRBJ1-1, with D tentatively TRBD1 (5 bases). The germline gives CDR1 SGHRS, CDR2 YFSETQ. This CDR3 is built from 18 residues. V was cut by 0 bases and J by 3 bases, with 21 bases left in between. The CDR3 reads CASSLGMGQPNRDTEAFF. CDR3 DNA: TGCGCCAGCAGCTTGGGAATGGGGCAACCAAATAGGGACACTGAAGCTTTCTTT.

The chain employs TRBV25-1 and TRBJ1-2; D unclear. V dropped 1 base and J dropped 10 bases, with 7 bases sitting between them. CDR1 is MGHDK, CDR2 SYGVNS, per germline. The length of the CDR3 is 11 residues. The CDR3 here is CASSELDVYTF. The CDR3 bases are TGTGCCAGCAGTGAATTGGATGTCTACACCTTC.

The chain has TRBV24-1 and TRBJ2-1; D not certain. Germline assignment: CDR1 KGHDR and CDR2 SFDVKD. V lost 4 bases and J 8 bases, leaving 5 bases between the germline ends. The CDR3 contains 11 residues. The CDR3 bases are TGTGCCACCAGTGAGGGTCATGAGCAGTTCTTC. Its translation: CATSEGHEQFF.

The chain uses TRBV5-8 and TRBJ2-5, with 16 bases matching TRBD2. This CDR3 spans 18 amino acids. CDR1 and CDR2 from the germline V gene are SGHTS and YDEGEE. Losses at the gene ends were 3 bases for V and 5 bases for J; bases not matched to a gene: 10. As DNA, the CDR3 is TGTGCCAGCAGCTCGGGACTAGCGGGGGGGCGAACTTTGGAGACCCAGTACTTC. Translation gives CASSSGLAGGRTLETQYF.

This chain joins TRBV7-9 and TRBJ1-2; 7 bases align to TRBD1. CDR3 length equals 17 residues. V shed 1 base, J shed 4 bases, and the junction held 12 bases outside the gene matches. CDR1 is SEHNR, CDR2 FQNEAQ, per germline (reference sequence). CDR3 in DNA: TGTGCCAGCAGCTTAGGGTTAACGGCGGAGGGGGCCTATGGCTACACCTTC. Amino acid sequence: CASSLGLTAEGAYGYTF.

This chain connects TRBV24-1 to TRBJ2-1; TRBD1 might be the D (6 bases). The length of the CDR3 is 13 residues. V was trimmed by 9 bases and J by 12 bases, leaving 20 bases between them. Germline V CDR1 and CDR2: KGHDR, SFDVKD. CDR3 sequence (DNA): TGTGCCACCGAGGACAGCGCAGCGATTCGGCAGTTCTTC. Protein sequence: CATEDSAAIRQFF.

This clone was seen only once. This sequence joins TRBV27 and TRBJ2-5; D is possibly TRBD2 (6 bases). Germline assignment: CDR1 MNHEY and CDR2 SMNVEV (reference sequence). V gave up 2 bases and J gave up 1 base, with 14 bases separating them. CDR3 length: 16 amino acids. The CDR3, as DNA: TGTGCCAGCAGTTTACGTAGCGGAATAACCCAAGAGACCCAGTACTTC. This codes for CASSLRSGITQETQYF.

This chain joins TRBV24-1 and TRBJ2-5; TRBD1 agrees at 8 bases. Germline CDR1 and CDR2: KGHDR and SFDVKD. After removal of 4 bases from V and 5 bases from J, the junction contained 8 bases not matched to a gene. CDR3 length: 15 amino acids. The CDR3 coding sequence is TGTGCCACCAGTGAAAGACAGGGGATAGGGGAGACCCAGTACTTC. Amino acids: CATSERQGIGETQYF.

The J gene is TRBJ2-5, the V gene TRBV14, with 8 bases lining up with TRBD2. There are 17 residues in the CDR3. Trimming removed 4 bases from V and 0 bases from J; junction bases left unmatched: 10. Germline CDR1 SGHDN, CDR2 FVKESK. The CDR3 bases are TGTGCCAGCAGCCTCCTAGGTAGCGGGGCTTACCAAGAGACCCAGTACTTC. It translates to CASSLLGSGAYQETQYF.

V and J are TRBV7-8 and TRBJ1-1; no clear D. Looked up from germline, CDR1 is SGHVS and CDR2 is FQNEAQ. The ends were cut back, 5 bases at V and 0 bases at J, with 19 bases in the middle. The CDR3 totals 17 residues. This chain's CDR3 is CASSISGRRMMNTEAFF. The CDR3 nucleotides are TGTGCCAGCAGCATTTCAGGAAGGCGCATGATGAACACTGAAGCTTTCTTT. Full variable domain (missing parts from reference TRBV7-8 and TRBJ1-1): GAGVSQSPRYKVAKRGQDVALRCDPISGHVSLFWYQQALGQGPEFLTYFQNEAQLDKSGLPSDRFFAERPEGSVSTLKIQRTQQEDSAVYLCASSISGRRMMNTEAFFGQGTRLTVV.

The chain recombines TRBV6-5 with TRBJ1-6; D unresolved. The V end was cut by 0 bases, the J end by 3 bases, with 0 bases between. The CDR3 extends over 13 amino acids. Germline CDR1 reads MNHEY; CDR2 reads SVGAGI. The CDR3 DNA sequence: TGTGCCAGCAGTTACTCCTATAATTCACCCCTCCACTTT. Protein: CASSYSYNSPLHF.

This chain connects TRBV5-1 to TRBJ2-3; D may be TRBD2 (6 bases). The CDR3 runs 14 residues. Looked up from germline, CDR1 is SGHRS and CDR2 is YFSETQ. With 0 bases removed from V and 8 bases from J, the gap between germline ends came to 13 bases. The CDR3 region is CASSLDGQGGTQYF. CDR3 in DNA: TGCGCCAGCAGCTTGGATGGGCAGGGAGGTACGCAGTATTTT.

V usage is TRBV7-9 and J usage is TRBJ1-1, with D unclear. This CDR3 is built from 16 residues. V dropped 4 bases and J dropped 1 base, with 16 bases sitting between them. Looked up from germline, CDR1 is SEHNR and CDR2 is FQNEAQ (reference sequence). The CDR3 spells CASSSTAGPKNTEAFF. The DNA of the CDR3 is TGTGCCAGCAGCTCCACCGCCGGGCCCAAGAACACTGAAGCTTTCTTT. Full variable domain (missing parts from reference TRBV7-9 and TRBJ1-1): DTGVSQNPRHKITKRGQNVTFRCDPISEHNRLYWYRQTLGQGPEFLTYFQNEAQLEKSRLLSDRFSAERPKGSFSTLEIQRTEQGDSAMYLCASSSTAGPKNTEAFFGQGTRLTVV.

This rearrangement joins TRBV3-1 (or the pseudogene TRBV3-2) to TRBJ1-2; 7 positions agree with TRBD1. With V trimmed by 6 bases and J by 4 bases, 11 bases remained unmatched. Germline V gene data show CDR1 as LGHDT and CDR2 as YNNKEL (reference sequence). The CDR3 is 15 residues long. Written as DNA, the CDR3 is TGTGCCAGCAGTCAGGACAGGTTGGGGCTCTATGGCTACACCTTC. Its protein product is CASSQDRLGLYGYTF.

The chain links TRBV15 to TRBJ1-4; 7 nucleotides align to TRBD1. From germline, CDR1 is LNHNV and CDR2 YYDKDF (reference sequence). V lost 1 base, J lost 5 bases, and 4 bases stayed unmatched. The CDR3 is 15 amino acids. For the CDR3, the DNA is TGTGCCACCAGCAGAGGCGGGACAGAGAATGAAAAACTGTTTTTT. Its protein is CATSRGGTENEKLFF.

The V and J genes are TRBV5-1 and TRBJ1-4, with D perhaps TRBD1 (5 bases). Between the trimmed V and J ends, which lost 0 bases and 5 bases, there was a span of 8 bases. This CDR3 has 14 residues. Germline V gene sequence: CDR1 SGHRS, CDR2 YFSETQ. The CDR3 coding sequence is TGCGCCAGCAGCTTGGGACAGAGCAATGAAAAACTGTTTTTT. Translated: CASSLGQSNEKLFF.

V is TRBV2 and J is TRBJ1-4; D is perhaps TRBD1 (6 bases). Per germline, CDR1 SNHLY and CDR2 FYNNEI. The CDR3 extends over 15 amino acids. The germline V and J ends were trimmed by 3 bases and 8 bases, with 16 bases remaining between them. The CDR3 sequence: CASSERGERVEKLFF. DNA of the CDR3: TGTGCCAGCAGTGAGAGGGGGGAACGAGTGGAAAAACTGTTTTTT.